Listed below are T cell receptor beta chains from one sample, sequenced in a study of regulatory T cells in long-lasting Graves disease. Using its own MiXCR run on the multiplex PCR reads, TCRdb lists one record per CDR3 protein. This table holds 400,000 to 550,000 distinct CDR3 sequences, about a sixth found once. This same sample was also taken into another study, of T cells in Graves' hyperthyroidism and ophthalmopathy.

Sequencing was performed on peripheral blood mononuclear cells (PBMCs), taken at new diagnosis, from a patient treated with antithyroid drugs. These receptors were taken from a woman younger than 45 with Graves disease. Both conserved end residues are part of each CDR3. A D gene is named only where the DNA matches it firmly. The size of a clone is reported for some rows only, either as once, few or many, or as a class for expanded clones.

d_gene	v_gene	abundance	j_gene	CDR3aa	CDR3nt
-	TRBV7-8	few	TRBJ1-1	CASSYNQRAMNTEAFF	TGTGCCAGCAGCTACAATCAGAGGGCTATGAACACTGAAGCTTTCTTT
TRBD2	TRBV6-1	few	TRBJ2-1	CASNQNPGTSGNEQFF	TGTGCCAGCAACCAAAACCCCGGGACTAGCGGGAATGAGCAGTTCTTC
-	TRBV6-1	-	TRBJ2-7	CASSETRNEQYF	TGTGCCAGCAGTGAGACTAGGAACGAGCAGTACTTC
-	TRBV11-2	few	TRBJ2-2	CASTPLGPNGELFF	TGTGCCAGCACTCCGTTGGGCCCCAACGGGGAGCTGTTTTTT
-	TRBV18	few	TRBJ2-7	CASSPTRSDEQYF	TGTGCCAGCTCACCGACCCGATCGGACGAGCAGTACTTC
-	TRBV3-1	-	TRBJ2-3	CASAWRGHSTDTQYF	TGTGCCAGCGCGTGGAGGGGACACTCCACAGATACGCAGTATTTT
-	TRBV20-1	many	TRBJ2-2	CSASKSAGTSNTGELFF	TGCAGTGCTAGCAAATCGGCAGGGACCTCGAACACCGGGGAGCTGTTTTTT
-	TRBV5-1	-	TRBJ2-2	CASSLVRAGELFF	TGCGCCAGCAGCTTGGTTCGGGCCGGGGAGCTGTTTTTT
TRBD1	TRBV20-1	many	TRBJ1-1	CSAKEPQGASTEAFF	TGCAGTGCTAAGGAGCCCCAGGGGGCGAGCACTGAAGCTTTCTTT
-	TRBV29-1	many	TRBJ1-2	CSVERDLPYSGYTF	TGCAGCGTTGAACGGGACTTACCCTATTCTGGCTACACCTTC
-	TRBV7-2	few	TRBJ2-7	CASSLGPWGSWVSYEQYF	TGTGCCAGCAGCTTAGGCCCCTGGGGTAGCTGGGTGTCCTACGAGCAGTACTTC
TRBD2	TRBV4-2	-	TRBJ2-2	CASSQDRREGNTGELFF	TGTGCCAGCAGCCAAGATCGGCGGGAGGGGAACACCGGGGAGCTGTTTTTT